This T cell receptor (beta chain) was sequenced in a study of naive and memory T cell subsets. Study observations and caveats: TCR transcript changes with activation or differentiation may affect this RNA method.

This clonotype was seen at least ten times. Antigen: not known. CDR1 is LGHDT and CDR2 is YNNKEL in the germline V gene (reference sequence). V dropped 0 bases and J dropped 0; count of bases not matched to a gene: 4. The CDR3 has 17 residues. A UMI-containing oligonucleotide was joined by 3' ligation to the TCR cDNA template. RNA was extracted from under 3 ml of whole blood of healthy adults. Amplification of ligated cDNA took four PCR rounds with SP2 and nested alpha and beta constant primers. For blood and skin samples, reverse transcription used TCR alpha and beta constant primers. MiXCR, run by TCRdb on the 5' RACE reads, gives a single entry per CDR3 protein. The sample shows 45,000 to 55,000 distinct CDR3 sequences, approximately 4.8% of them seen only once.

The V call is TRBV3-1, the J call TRBJ2-1; TRBD2 matches 8 bases. The TCR originated in a female donor in good health. CDR3 DNA sequence: TGTGCCAGCAGCCAAGACCTAGCGGGCAGCTCCTACAATGAGCAGTTCTTC. Translating it yields CASSQDLAGSSYNEQFF.